This passage covers 18 T cell receptor beta chains from one sample sequenced in a study of blood T cell repertoires in COVID-19. Libraries were prepared by immunoSEQ multiplex PCR; TCRdb keeps only in-frame clonotypes and omits some of them. The sample holds 84,000 or so clones, around 80% seen once. Sequenced sample: peripheral blood. The receptors come from a woman aged 80 or over with acute or convalescent COVID-19.

This clone occurred once. The chain employs TRBV6-1 and TRBJ1-1; unclear D gene. Trimming removed 3 bases from V and 1 base from J, with 9 bases in between. This CDR3 contains 14 residues. Germline V gene lookup returns CDR1 MNHNS and CDR2 SASEGT. The CDR3 DNA follows: TGTGCCAGCAGTGAGGTGGGCCAGAACACTGAAGCTTTCTTT. Its protein is CASSEVGQNTEAFF.

This clone was picked up a small number of times. This chain connects TRBV28 to TRBJ2-3, with 11 bases aligning to TRBD2. V was clipped by 5 bases and J by 8 bases; unmatched bases: 9. The CDR3 totals 15 residues. Germline CDR1 is MDHEN and CDR2 is SYDVKM. CDR3 in DNA: TGTGCCAGCAGTCAAACTAGCGGGGGCCGGGCTACGCAGTATTTT. The encoded protein is CASSQTSGGRATQYF.

The chain links TRBV6-6 to TRBJ2-1, with D possibly matching TRBD2 (7 bases). The CDR3 sequence is 15 residues long. Trimming took 4 bases from V and 8 from J, leaving 18 bases between them. Germline V CDR1 and CDR2: MNHNY, SVGAGI (reference sequence). The CDR3 DNA is TGTGCCAGCAGTTCCCTTTGGGGGGGGGCCTATGAGCAGTTCTTC. Protein product: CASSSLWGGAYEQFF.

This clone was detected once. The chain recombines TRBV20-1 with TRBJ2-1; the D gene is possibly TRBD2 (5 bases). CDR1 is DFQATT, CDR2 SNEGSKA, per germline (reference sequence). V was shortened by 3 bases and J by 8 bases, with 26 bases between the two germline ends. This CDR3 has 17 residues. In nucleotides, the CDR3 is TGCAGTGCTAGTATTTACCTAGGAGGAGGTGTTGGGTATGAGCAGTTCTTC. As protein: CSASIYLGGGVGYEQFF.

This clone was recorded a few times. This chain links TRBV27 with TRBJ2-1; 12 nucleotides agree with TRBD1. The CDR3 consists of 17 residues. The junction had 5 bases not matched to a gene; V was cut back by 5 bases and J by 0 bases. Germline-derived CDR1 and CDR2 are MNHEY and SMNVEV (reference sequence). The CDR3 bases are TGTGCCAGCAGTCCGGGGACAGGGGGCGGCTCCTACAATGAGCAGTTCTTC. This encodes CASSPGTGGGSYNEQFF.

This clone showed up just once. J is TRBJ1-2 and V is TRBV19; 11 bases align to TRBD1. Unmatched junction bases numbered 4, after V lost 7 bases and J lost 0 bases. Per germline, CDR1 LNHDA and CDR2 SQIVND (reference sequence). The CDR3 sequence is 15 residues long. The CDR3 coding sequence is TGTGCCAGTACGGACAGGGGGCTCGCTAACTATGGCTACACCTTC. Translated: CASTDRGLANYGYTF.

This rearrangement joins TRBV4-3 to TRBJ2-1; 9 bases fit TRBD2. The V gene's germline CDR1 is LGHNA and CDR2 YSLEER. The CDR3 length is 18 residues. V dropped 0 bases and J dropped 0; count of bases not matched to a gene: 6. The CDR3 nucleotides are TGCGCCAGCAGCCAAGATGGCGCAGCGGGGGGCTCCTACAATGAGCAGTTCTTC. This gives the protein CASSQDGAAGGSYNEQFF.

This sequence joins TRBV6-4 and TRBJ2-1; 9 bases map to TRBD1. J was trimmed by 1 base and V by 3 bases; bases with no gene match: 1. The CDR3 covers 15 residues. The germline V gene encodes CDR1 MRHNA and CDR2 SNTAGT. The DNA of the CDR3 is TGTGCCAGCAGTGAACAGGGGGCGTCCTACAATGAGCAGTTCTTC. It yields the protein CASSEQGASYNEQFF.

This clone was detected once. The junction and the germline gene differ at one end; a read error may be behind it. The rearrangement links TRBV19 to TRBJ1-5; D may be TRBD1 (6 bases). The V gene's germline CDR1 is LNHDA and CDR2 SQIVND (reference sequence). CDR3 size: 10 residues. Written as DNA, the CDR3 is TGTGCCAGTAAAGGGGGGGAGAAGTATTTT. Amino acids: CASKGGEKYF.

This clone was counted only a few times. This chain joins TRBV19 and TRBJ2-7, with D possibly matching TRBD1 (5 bases). Trimming pared 7 bases from V and 3 bases from J, leaving 13 bases between. CDR3 length: 13 amino acids. CDR1 is LNHDA and CDR2 is SQIVND in the germline V gene (reference sequence). Here the CDR3 DNA reads TGTGCCAGTAAAAACAGGCAGAGCTACGAGCAGTACTTC. It encodes CASKNRQSYEQYF.

V and J are TRBV15 and TRBJ1-6; 8 bases are a match to TRBD1. This CDR3 region has 14 residues. Trimming at V came to 6 bases and at J to 7 bases, leaving 5 bases not matched to a gene. Germline V gene sequence: CDR1 LNHNV, CDR2 YYDKDF (reference sequence). The CDR3 protein is CATRTGEVNSPLHF. The CDR3 DNA reads as TGTGCCACCAGGACAGGGGAGGTGAATTCACCCCTCCACTTT.

A single count supports this clone. The chain employs TRBV6-5 and TRBJ2-6, with TRBD1 as a possible D gene (6 bases). CDR3 size: 15 residues. Looked up from germline, CDR1 is MNHEY and CDR2 is SVGAGI. The V and J ends lost 5 bases and 4 bases respectively, with 12 bases between them. DNA of the CDR3: TGTGCCAGCAGTCCCGCAGGGGCCGGGGCCAACGTCCTGACTTTC. It encodes CASSPAGAGANVLTF.

J is TRBJ1-3 and V is TRBV5-5; TRBD1 is a possible D gene (5 bases). CDR3 length equals 15 residues. The germline V gene encodes CDR1 SGHKS and CDR2 YYEKEE (reference sequence). The V end was cut by 4 bases, the J end by 0 bases, with 11 bases between. This CDR3 is CASSIQGSSGNTIYF. The CDR3 bases are TGTGCCAGCAGCATCCAGGGTTCCTCTGGAAACACCATATATTTT.

This chain connects TRBV7-9 to TRBJ1-6, with 7 bases lining up with TRBD1. CDR1 and CDR2 (germline): SEHNR, FQNEAQ (reference sequence). The J segment lost 2 bases and the V segment lost 5 bases, leaving 6 bases of the junction unmatched. The CDR3 contains 16 residues. The CDR3 DNA reads as TGTGCCAGCAGCCAAACAGGGGAGCCCTATAATTCACCCCTCCACTTT. Its protein product is CASSQTGEPYNSPLHF.

This rearrangement joins TRBV7-9 to TRBJ2-1; D unresolved. CDR1 and CDR2 from the germline V gene are SEHNR and FQNEAQ (reference sequence). Trimming shortened V by 5 bases and J by 4 bases, and 15 bases separated the two germline ends. The CDR3 covers 15 residues. CDR3 DNA sequence: TGTGCCAGCAGCCCCGTACGCGGCGGTTACAATGAGCAGTTCTTC. Encoded protein: CASSPVRGGYNEQFF.

This clone has just a few counts. The rearrangement uses TRBV7-9 and TRBJ2-7, with 7 bases fitting TRBD2. Germline V CDR1 and CDR2: SEHNR, FQNEAQ (reference sequence). The CDR3 has 17 amino acids. The junction had 15 bases not matched to a gene; V was cut back by 5 bases and J by 2 bases. The CDR3 DNA reads TGTGCCAGCAGCCCTCGGGAATTAGCTAGCGGAACCTACGAGCAGTACTTC. Protein sequence: CASSPRELASGTYEQYF.

This CDR3 reads CASSRQGTGFYEQYF. In DNA, the CDR3 is TGTGCCAGCAGCCGCCAAGGGACAGGTTTCTACGAGCAGTACTTC. V usage is TRBV4-2 and J usage is TRBJ2-7; the match to TRBD1 covers 8 bases. The J segment lost 3 bases and the V segment lost 4 bases, leaving 8 bases of the junction unmatched. The CDR3 is 15 residues long. Germline CDR1 reads LGHNA; CDR2 reads YNFKEQ.

The chain joins TRBV27 to TRBJ1-2; D perhaps matches TRBD1 (5 bases). There are 15 residues in the CDR3. V lost 2 bases, J lost 8 bases, and 18 bases lay in between. CDR1 and CDR2 (germline): MNHEY, SMNVEV (reference sequence). CDR3 protein: CASSLTQGGVGGYTF. In nucleotides, the CDR3 is TGTGCCAGCAGTTTAACCCAGGGAGGAGTGGGGGGCTACACCTTC.